This T cell receptor (beta chain) was profiled in a study of CD8+ T cells in alopecia areata. Germline CDR1 and CDR2: SQVTM and ANQGSEA. The CDR3 is 15 amino acids. Between the trimmed V and J ends, which lost 4 bases and 0 bases, there was a span of 13 bases. Noted treatment: oral pan-JAK inhibitor, 5-10 mg twice daily. Following RNA extraction, reverse transcription yielded cDNA that acted as the sequencing template. TCRdb's table, derived via immunoSEQ multiplex PCR, lists solely in-frame clones and lacks some. The sample has a few hundred thousand clones; approximately 67% are singletons. The sequences come from CD4+ T cells sorted from blood, collected between weeks 43 and 45, from a patient treated with tofacitinib. This TCR was sampled from a human donor with alopecia areata. The V gene is TRBV29-1, the J gene TRBJ2-1; D may be TRBD1 or TRBD2 (5 bases each). This CDR3 is CSVVRGRGSYNEQFF. The CDR3 nucleotides read TGCAGCGTTGTTCGGGGCCGCGGCTCCTACAATGAGCAGTTCTTC.